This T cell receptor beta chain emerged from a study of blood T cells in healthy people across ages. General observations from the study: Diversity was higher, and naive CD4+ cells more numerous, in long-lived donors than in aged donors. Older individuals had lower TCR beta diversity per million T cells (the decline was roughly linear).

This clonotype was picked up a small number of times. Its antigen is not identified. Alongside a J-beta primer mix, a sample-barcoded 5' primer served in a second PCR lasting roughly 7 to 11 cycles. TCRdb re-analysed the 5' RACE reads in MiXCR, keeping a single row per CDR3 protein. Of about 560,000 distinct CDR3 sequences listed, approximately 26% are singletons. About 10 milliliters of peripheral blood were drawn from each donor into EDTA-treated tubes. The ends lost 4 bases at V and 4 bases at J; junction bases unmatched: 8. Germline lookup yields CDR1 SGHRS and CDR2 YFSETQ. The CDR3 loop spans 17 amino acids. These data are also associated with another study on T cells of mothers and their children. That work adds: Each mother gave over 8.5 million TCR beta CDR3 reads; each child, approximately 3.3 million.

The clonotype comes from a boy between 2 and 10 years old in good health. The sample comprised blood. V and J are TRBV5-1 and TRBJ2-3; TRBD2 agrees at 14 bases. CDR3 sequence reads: CASSPGLAGDLSDTQYF. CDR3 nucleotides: TGCGCCAGCAGCCCGGGACTAGCGGGGGACCTCTCAGATACGCAGTATTTT.